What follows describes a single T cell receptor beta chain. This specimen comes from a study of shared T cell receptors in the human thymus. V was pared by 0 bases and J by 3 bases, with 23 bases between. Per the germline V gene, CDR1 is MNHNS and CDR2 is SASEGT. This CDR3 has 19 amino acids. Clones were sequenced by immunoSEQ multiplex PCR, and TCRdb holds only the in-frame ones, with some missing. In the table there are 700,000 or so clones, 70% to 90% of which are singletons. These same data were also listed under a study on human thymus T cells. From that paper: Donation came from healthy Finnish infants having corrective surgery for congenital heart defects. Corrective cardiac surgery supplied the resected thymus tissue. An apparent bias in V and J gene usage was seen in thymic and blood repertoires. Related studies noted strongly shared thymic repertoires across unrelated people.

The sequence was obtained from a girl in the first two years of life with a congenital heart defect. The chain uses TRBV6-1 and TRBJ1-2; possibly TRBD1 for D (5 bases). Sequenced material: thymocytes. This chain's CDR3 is CASSEALGRGRVPDYGYTF. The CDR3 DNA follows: TGTGCCAGCAGTGAAGCGCTCGGAAGGGGCCGAGTCCCCGACTATGGCTACACCTTC.